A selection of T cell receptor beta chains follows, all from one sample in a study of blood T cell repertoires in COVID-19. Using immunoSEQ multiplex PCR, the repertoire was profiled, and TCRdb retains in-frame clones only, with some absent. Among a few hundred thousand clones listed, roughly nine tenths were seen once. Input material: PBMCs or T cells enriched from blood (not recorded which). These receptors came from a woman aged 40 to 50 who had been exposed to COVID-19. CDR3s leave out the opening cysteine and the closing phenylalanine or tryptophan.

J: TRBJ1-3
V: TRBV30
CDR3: AWSALRAGNTIY

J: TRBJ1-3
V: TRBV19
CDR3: ASSIRQVYPGNTIY

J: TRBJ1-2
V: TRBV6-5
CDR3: ASSYQGAGYGYT

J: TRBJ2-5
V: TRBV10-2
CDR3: ASSEWGTGSQETQY

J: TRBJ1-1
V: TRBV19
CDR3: ASRSRDRGLGNTEAF

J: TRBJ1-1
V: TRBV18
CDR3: ASSPRTGEGIGNTEAF

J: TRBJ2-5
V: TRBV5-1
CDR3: ASSLAHPQETQY

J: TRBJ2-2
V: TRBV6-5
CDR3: AIRGPNTGELF

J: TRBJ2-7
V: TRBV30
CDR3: AWGAGQGGEQY

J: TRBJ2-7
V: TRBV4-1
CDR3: ASSFGYEQY

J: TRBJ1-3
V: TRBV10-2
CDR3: ASSDPSSGNTIY

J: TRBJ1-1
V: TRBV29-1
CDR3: SVDTGRNTEAF

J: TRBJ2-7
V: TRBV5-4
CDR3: ASSPDRPPYEQY

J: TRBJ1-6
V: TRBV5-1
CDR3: ASSAGRDNSPLH

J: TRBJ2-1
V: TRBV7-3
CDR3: ASSFWTSGRGSYNEQF

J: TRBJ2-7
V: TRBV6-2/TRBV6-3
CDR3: ASSFPRVPYEQY

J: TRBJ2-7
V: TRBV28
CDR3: ASTLRRGGREQY

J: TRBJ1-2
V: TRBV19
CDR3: ASSMLDRGGLGYT

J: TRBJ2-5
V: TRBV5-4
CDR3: ASSPRGSTLVETQY

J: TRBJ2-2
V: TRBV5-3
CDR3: ARFRAGELF

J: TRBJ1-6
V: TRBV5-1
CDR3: ASSTRGYNSPLH

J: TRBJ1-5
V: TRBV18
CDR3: ASSLIQGSNQPQH

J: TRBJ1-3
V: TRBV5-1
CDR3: ASSLKGENTIY

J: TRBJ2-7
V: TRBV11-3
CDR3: ASSPLRGGGNEQY

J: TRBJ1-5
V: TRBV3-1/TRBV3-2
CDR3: ASSQDVQANQPQH

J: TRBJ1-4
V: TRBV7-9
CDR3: ASRDNTATNEKLF

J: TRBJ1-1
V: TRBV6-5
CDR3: ASSYPTGNTEAF

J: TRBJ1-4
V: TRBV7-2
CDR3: ASSFGQSTNEKLF

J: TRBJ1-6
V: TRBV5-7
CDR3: ASSPGLESSPLH

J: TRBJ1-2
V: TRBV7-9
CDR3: ASSLLQGEDGYT

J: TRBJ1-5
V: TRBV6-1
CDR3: ASSEGGGVQPQH

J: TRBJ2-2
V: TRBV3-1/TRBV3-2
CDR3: ASSRPSNTGELF

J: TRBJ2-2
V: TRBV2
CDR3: ALGGGRTGELF

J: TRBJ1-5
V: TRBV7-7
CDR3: ASSLGDRGRNQPQH

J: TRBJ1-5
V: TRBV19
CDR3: ASIESSSLGQPQH

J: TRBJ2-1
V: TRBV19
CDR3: ASSIFPRTSGGASSYNEQF

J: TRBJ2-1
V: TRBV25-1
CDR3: ASSESKGLAGVNEQF